A selection of T cell receptor beta chains follows, all from one sample in a study of blood T cell repertoires in COVID-19. Sequencing was performed with immunoSEQ multiplex PCR; in TCRdb, only in-frame clones are kept and a portion is missing. There are 280,000 or so clones in the sample; 85% occur only once, and roughly 2.7% lies in the top ten. The specimen sequenced was PBMCs or T cells enriched from blood (not recorded which). The receptors stem from a woman in her forties or fifties who had recovered from COVID-19. Both conserved end residues are trimmed from each CDR3. Expanded clones get a size class; other rows say once, few or many, or leave the size out.

size	V	J	CDR3
-	TRBV30	TRBJ2-3	AWKSLDTQY
-	TRBV6-6	TRBJ1-1	ASRGTSEAF
-	TRBV2	TRBJ2-1	ASSEHVATGEQF
-	TRBV4-2	TRBJ1-2	ASSQDSGDGYT
-	TRBV24-1	TRBJ1-5	ATSDLRRNNQPQH
-	TRBV3-1/TRBV3-2	TRBJ2-5	ASSQDRTGQETQY
-	TRBV4-1	TRBJ2-2	ASRLAGVSLGELF
-	TRBV6-1	TRBJ1-4	ASSEAHPTTNEKLF
-	TRBV5-4	TRBJ2-3	ASSSGTGSDTQY
-	TRBV5-1	TRBJ2-3	ASSSLAGDTQY
-	TRBV2	TRBJ2-7	ASSGGGTYEQY
few	TRBV28	TRBJ1-2	ASSLTHPDRGYGYT
-	TRBV5-1	TRBJ2-7	ASSLGGQGIAYEQY
-	TRBV10-1	TRBJ1-6	ARSDGGQGNSPLH
-	TRBV15	TRBJ1-4	ATSRSQGFSNEKLF
-	TRBV6-4	TRBJ1-2	ASSDNSGGNYGYT
-	TRBV5-4	TRBJ2-1	ASSFGSSHNEQF
-	TRBV19	TRBJ2-2	ASKNRENTGELF
-	TRBV6-5	TRBJ2-5	ASSQRGLGETQY
few	TRBV5-4	TRBJ1-4	ASSRIQGATNEKLF
-	TRBV15	TRBJ1-1	ATSRDGTGVSPEAF
few	TRBV4-2	TRBJ1-1	ASSQERQGVRNTEAF
-	TRBV6-5	TRBJ2-7	ASSYSGSGYEQY
-	TRBV5-1	TRBJ2-5	ASSFKRETQY
-	TRBV28	TRBJ1-5	ASSLRKGYSNQPQH
-	TRBV7-9	TRBJ1-6	ASSHRTGKGSYNSPLH
-	TRBV7-2	TRBJ2-7	ASSLDVGVEQY
-	TRBV30	TRBJ1-1	AWRTPSQAMNTEAF
-	TRBV4-1	TRBJ2-7	ASSRGTSAYEQY
-	TRBV6-4	TRBJ1-1	ASSAVMNTEAF
few	TRBV3-1/TRBV3-2	TRBJ1-2	ASSQLIQGEGYT
-	TRBV4-1	TRBJ1-2	ASSPQGPNYGYT
-	TRBV28	TRBJ2-7	ASSLLGNGGLMREQY
-	TRBV27	TRBJ2-3	ASLASGSLADTQY
-	TRBV11-2	TRBJ2-1	ASSLDPGPGGEQF
-	TRBV5-4	TRBJ1-4	ASSTGQGRGNEKLF
-	TRBV24-1	TRBJ2-4	ATSDRRQYDIQY
-	TRBV2	TRBJ2-2	ASRRRSGTGRTGELF
-	TRBV10-3	TRBJ2-2	AISESQRTENTGELF
-	TRBV12-3/TRBV12-4	TRBJ1-2	ASSFARSYGYT
-	TRBV5-4	TRBJ2-3	ASSPNRGVTDTQY
-	TRBV28	TRBJ2-5	ASRQTGLETQY
-	TRBV19	TRBJ1-3	ASSITTGVRGNTIY
-	TRBV6-5	TRBJ2-7	ASSKLDRGGEQY
once	TRBV7-9	TRBJ2-7	ASSLLRSSGRFDEQY
-	TRBV11-2	TRBJ2-7	ASSLDPTSLYEQY
-	TRBV28	TRBJ1-5	ASRRPGGSNQPQH
-	TRBV20-1	TRBJ2-1	SASLSGTSYNEQF